This note documents a single T cell receptor (beta chain) sequence. Different DNA sequences within this sample yield the same CDR3. The record originates from a study of blood T cell repertoires in COVID-19. In the study overall: Acute and convalescent COVID-19 specimens originated in the United States, Italy and Spain.

Original data processing: The assay estimated nucleated cells by amplifying reference gene primers. Data came from immunoSEQ multiplex PCR; TCRdb stores just in-frame clones and leaves some out. That table supplies the V and J calls and clone size; D and trimming were determined from the DNA. The data show approximately 670,000 clones, approximately 90% seen once. Germline V gives CDR1 SEHNR, CDR2 FQNEAQ (reference sequence). This CDR3 is 14 amino acids long. V was shortened by 1 base and J by 0 bases, with 6 bases between the two germline ends. Sequenced input: peripheral blood. The V and J genes are TRBV7-9 and TRBJ1-1; D uncertain. This clonotype was obtained from a woman aged 18-35 years with acute or convalescent COVID-19. For the CDR3, the DNA is TGTGCCAGCAGCTTAGACCGGTTGAACACTGAAGCTTTCTTT. Protein sequence: CASSLDRLNTEAFF.